This T cell receptor beta chain was documented in a study of blood T cell repertoires in COVID-19. Measured with immunoSEQ multiplex PCR; TCRdb has only the in-frame clones, and not every one. The sample consists of about 190,000 clones, 70% to 85% of them appearing once. Germline loops: CDR1 SGHNT, CDR2 YYREEE (reference sequence). This CDR3 has 17 residues. V lost 4 bases to trimming and J lost 4 bases, with 21 bases between them. Specimen: peripheral blood. This receptor was taken from a woman aged 45-60 years with acute or convalescent COVID-19. The chain is built from TRBV5-4 and TRBJ2-1; D is possibly TRBD2 (7 bases). The CDR3 region has the DNA TGTGCCAGCAGCCACGCCATGCGGGGGCCCGATTACAATGAGCAGTTCTTC. Its translation is CASSHAMRGPDYNEQFF.